This T cell receptor beta chain was captured by sequencing in a study of cytotoxic CD8 clonotypes in ibrutinib-treated CLL. Whole-study context: Responses comprised about 24 partial and 2 complete; at median roughly 64 months, 14 remained remitted and around 12 progressed. Study observations and caveats: Baseline clonality was higher than in age-matched healthy donors and moved in step with circulating CD8+ T-cell counts. For progressing versus sustained-remission patients, sampling times were not the same.

This CDR3 comprises 16 residues. Trimming took 7 bases from V and 4 from J, leaving 22 bases between them. Depth targeted 1 in 200,000 to 1 in 1 million T cells, averaging 10x coverage per clonotype. The table came from immunoSEQ multiplex PCR; TCRdb's copy has only in-frame clones and leaves some out. The repertoire consists of 130,000 or so clones, with 60% to 80% occurring once and the leading ten covering approximately 28%. Details on this clone: What it binds is not known.

V usage is TRBV6-7 and J usage is TRBJ1-1, with D perhaps matching TRBD1 (6 bases). TRBV6-7 is an open reading frame whose function is uncertain. Here the sequenced sample was PBMCs, taken after 12 months of ibrutinib treatment. This TCR was sampled from a human donor with chronic lymphocytic leukemia. In nucleotides, the CDR3 is TGTGCCAGCACCCTCCCGGGGGGGGGCTGTGGCACTGAAGCTTTCTTT. This gives the protein CASTLPGGGCGTEAFF.